The 5 T cell receptor beta chains given below trace back to one sample, sequenced in a study of tumor and adjacent non-tumor tissue in lung cancer (dated by TCRdb to the late 2010s). Library generation was performed with multiplex PCR. Instrument used: Illumina HiSeq 2500. Following protocols modified from ARM-PCR, the researchers constructed TCRbeta libraries through three rounds of nested PCR with primers (Table S4). The public reads were reprocessed in TCRdb via fastp at Q25 and MiXCR, keeping in-frame beta chains. Entries that share a CDR3 protein sequence are merged under the most common genes and DNA. The sample includes tens of thousands of distinct CDR3 sequences, with around 64% observed a single time. Approximately 31% of the sample comes from the top ten. Bulk unsorted tissue served as the source for RNA extraction, and RNA quality was assessed using a NanoDrop ND-1000 and an Agilent 2100. For the normal lung samples, distant non-tumor tissue was collected more than 3 cm away from the tumor edge.

Sequencing input: distant non-tumor lung tissue. These TCRs come from a woman aged 65 to 85 with non-small cell lung cancer.

In regard to this clonotype: Germline is not matched at one junction end, which may reflect a read error. The chain carries TRBV11-1 and TRBJ2-7, with a weak D call TRBD1 (5 bases). The CDR3 is made up of 13 amino acids. Per germline, CDR1 SGHAT and CDR2 FQDESV (reference sequence). The DNA for the CDR3 is TGTGTCAGCAGCTCAGGGATTTCCTACGAGCAGTATTTC. It encodes CVSSSGISYEQYF. Supplemented by reference TRBV11-1 and TRBJ2-7, the full variable domain reads EAEVAQSPRYKITEKSQAVAFWCDPISGHATLYWYRQILGQGPELLVQFQDESVVDDSQLPKDRFSAERLKGVDSTLKIQPAELGDSAMYLCVSSSGISYEQYFGPGTRLTVT.

Concerning this clonotype itself: The CDR3 end shows no conserved phenylalanine or tryptophan, and so a read error is likely. V usage is TRBV30 and J usage is TRBJ2-7; no clear D gene. Germline loops: CDR1 GTSNPN, CDR2 SVGIG (reference sequence). The germline V and J ends were trimmed by 3 bases and 2 bases, with 5 bases remaining between them. CDR3 size: 11 residues. The CDR3 reads CAWRSTYEQYY. For the CDR3, the DNA is TGTGCCTGGAGGTCCACCTACGAGCAGTACTAC.

This clonotype was detected only a few times. Just one base apart from a much larger clone, this may be a read error. The rearrangement joins TRBV6-1 to TRBJ1-5; TRBD1 is a possible D gene (6 bases). Germline assignment: CDR1 MNHNS and CDR2 SASEGT. This CDR3 contains 14 residues. CDR3 sequence (DNA): TGTGTCGCAAACAGGGATCATAGCAATCAGCCCCAGCATTTT. As protein: CVANRDHSNQPQHF.

This clonotype has just one count. This may come from a read error, since a much larger clone is one base off. The chain combines TRBV7-9 with TRBJ1-1, with TRBD1 identical over 7 bases. The CDR3 spans 14 residues. The V and J ends lost 3 bases and 7 bases, in that order; junction bases with no gene match: 8. Per the germline V gene, CDR1 is SEHNR and CDR2 is FQNEAQ (reference sequence). CDR3 DNA: TGTGCCAGCAGCTTGATAGGGGGCGGGGATGAAGCTTTCTTT. This encodes CASSLIGGGDEAFF. The complete variable domain, with remaining parts taken from reference TRBV7-9 and TRBJ1-1, reads DTGVSQNPRHKITKRGQNVTFRCDPISEHNRLYWYRQTLGQGPEFLTYFQNEAQLEKSRLLSDRFSAERPKGSFSTLEIQRTEQGDSAMYLCASSLIGGGDEAFFGQGTRLTVV.

This clonotype showed up many times. CDR3 sequence: CASSLVIDRGPYEQYF. CDR3 nucleotide sequence: TGTGCCAGCAGCTTAGTGATCGACAGGGGACCCTACGAGCAGTACTTC. The chain uses TRBV7-8 and TRBJ2-7; 8 bases agree with TRBD1. V lost 1 base and J lost 2; bases outside the gene matches: 7. CDR3 length equals 16 residues. The germline V gene encodes CDR1 SGHVS and CDR2 FQNEAQ.